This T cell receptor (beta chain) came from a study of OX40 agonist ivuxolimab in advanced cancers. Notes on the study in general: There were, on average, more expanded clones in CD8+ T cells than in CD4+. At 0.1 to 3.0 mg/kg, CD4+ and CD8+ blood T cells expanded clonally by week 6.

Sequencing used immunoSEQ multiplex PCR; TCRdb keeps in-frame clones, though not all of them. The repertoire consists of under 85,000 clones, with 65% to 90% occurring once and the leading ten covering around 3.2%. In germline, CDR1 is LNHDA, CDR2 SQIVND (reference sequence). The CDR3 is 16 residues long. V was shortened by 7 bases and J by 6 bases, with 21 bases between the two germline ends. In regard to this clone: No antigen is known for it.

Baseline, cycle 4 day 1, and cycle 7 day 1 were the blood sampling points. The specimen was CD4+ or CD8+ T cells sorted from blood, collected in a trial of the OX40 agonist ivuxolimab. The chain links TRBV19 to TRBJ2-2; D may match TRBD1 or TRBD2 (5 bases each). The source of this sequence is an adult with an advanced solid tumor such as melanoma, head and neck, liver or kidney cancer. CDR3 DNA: TGTGCCAGTAAACTCGGGGCCACCGGGTTACCCGGGGAGCTGTTTTTT. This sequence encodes CASKLGATGLPGELFF. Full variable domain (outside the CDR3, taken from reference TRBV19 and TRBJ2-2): DGGITQSPKYLFRKEGQNVTLSCEQNLNHDAMYWYRQDPGQGLRLIYYSQIVNDFQKGDIAEGYSVSREKKESFPLTVTSAQKNPTAFYLCASKLGATGLPGELFFGEGSRLTVL.